The 3 T cell receptor beta chains listed next were all sequenced from one sample in a study of blood T cell repertoires in COVID-19. TCRdb keeps only in-frame clones here, not all; method: immunoSEQ multiplex PCR. This table holds 90,000 to 120,000 clones, roughly 85% found once. Sequencing was carried out using peripheral blood. Receptors originate from a human donor in a cohort sampled during active COVID-19.

V is TRBV5-5 and J is TRBJ2-7; TRBD2 is a possible D gene (5 bases). The CDR3 loop spans 17 amino acids. Germline CDR1 and CDR2: SGHKS and YYEKEE (reference sequence). With 0 bases removed from V and 4 bases from J, the gap between germline ends came to 20 bases. CDR3: CASSLVPRSSSDYEQYF. DNA for the CDR3: TGTGCCAGCAGCTTGGTCCCAAGGTCTAGCTCGGATTACGAGCAGTACTTC.

This clone was seen once. This sequence joins TRBV28 and TRBJ1-3; possible D gene TRBD1, 6 bases. Germline-derived CDR1 and CDR2 are MDHEN and SYDVKM. V dropped 6 bases and J dropped 0 bases, with 15 bases sitting between them. This CDR3 contains 16 residues. The CDR3 DNA reads as TGTGCCAGCAGCCCGGGGGGGGCGAGCTCTGGAAACACCATATATTTT. The encoded protein is CASSPGGASSGNTIYF.

V and J are TRBV7-3 and TRBJ2-1; 12 bases align to TRBD2. The CDR3 spans 15 residues. Germline values: CDR1 SGHTA, CDR2 FQGTGA. The J segment lost 4 bases and the V segment lost 4 bases, leaving 2 bases of the junction unmatched. This chain's CDR3 is CASSSLAGGYNEQFF. The CDR3 DNA is TGTGCCAGCAGCTCACTAGCGGGGGGATACAATGAGCAGTTCTTC.